One sample yielded the 5 T cell receptor beta chains listed below, sequenced in a study of blood T cell repertoires in COVID-19 (TCRdb year 2020). Library preparation used the immunoSEQ multiplex PCR assay. The immuneACCESS repertoire file appears here via TCRdb, limited to in-frame rearrangements. These files lack a portion of the clones; in checked studies, under half of the deficit traces to unresolved V genes, and the cause of the others is not known. The sample table contains approximately 140,000 clones; only one count was recorded for around three quarters of them. The ten largest clones take up around 13% of the sample. Sequenced sample: peripheral blood. The source of these receptors is an elderly man with acute or convalescent COVID-19.

V is TRBV18 and J is TRBJ1-2; no clear D gene. V lost 4 bases to trimming and J lost 3 bases, with 12 bases between them. Germline assignment: CDR1 KGHSH and CDR2 LQKENI. This CDR3 comprises 14 residues. The DNA of the CDR3 is TGTGCCAGCTCACGAGGCGGGCAGGACTATGGCTACACCTTC. As protein: CASSRGGQDYGYTF.

The gene calls are TRBV11-3 and TRBJ2-3; D is ambiguous. CDR1 is SGHNT and CDR2 is YENEEA in the germline V gene. The CDR3 consists of 14 residues. The germline V and J ends were trimmed by 1 base and 6 bases, with 11 bases remaining between them. CDR3 sequence reads: CASSLGARVDTQYF. CDR3 sequence (DNA): TGTGCCAGCAGCTTAGGGGCTCGTGTGGATACGCAGTATTTT.

CDR3 sequence reads: CASSWGQLTSYEQYF. The CDR3, as DNA: TGCGCCAGCAGCTGGGGACAGCTGACCTCCTACGAGCAGTACTTC. The rearrangement joins TRBV5-1 to TRBJ2-7; TRBD1 aligns across 7 bases. The CDR3 is 15 residues long. CDR1 SGHRS and CDR2 YFSETQ come from the germline V gene. V lost 3 bases, J lost 0 bases, and 6 bases stayed unmatched.

This clone showed up just once. V is TRBV4-1 and J is TRBJ2-3; 8 nucleotides match TRBD1. The germline V gene has CDR1 MGHRA and CDR2 YSYEKL. Trimming removed 1 base from V and 4 bases from J; junction bases left unmatched: 13. CDR3 size: 18 residues. The CDR3 nucleotides read TGCGCCAGCAGCCAAGTCATCGGCAGGGGGCGATCGGCAGATACGCAGTATTTT. Protein: CASSQVIGRGRSADTQYF.

This clone appeared a few times. The rearrangement joins TRBV12-3 or TRBV12-4 to TRBJ1-4, with D uncertain. Trimming stripped 6 bases from V and 8 bases from J, with 13 bases between. The CDR3 contains 13 residues. CDR3: CASRGPGGEKLFF. The CDR3 DNA follows: TGTGCCAGCAGGGGCCCCGGAGGAGAAAAACTGTTTTTT.